Listed below are T cell receptor beta chains from one sample, sequenced in a study of cytomegalovirus exposure and HLA in healthy donors. Clones were read by immunoSEQ multiplex PCR, and TCRdb kept only the in-frame ones, dropping some. The table includes more than 85,000 clones, around 80% detected once. Input material: PBMCs. The origin of the receptors is a male donor in good health and CMV-seronegative. Each CDR3 is given with its conserved first and last residue. Each record gives: D gene, clone size, CDR3 length, V gene, J gene, CDR3 protein, CDR3 DNA. D genes are given only for firm matches. The listing skips clone size in some rows; elsewhere it reads once, few, many or a size class.

D: TRBD1; size: .; length: 15; V: TRBV30; J: TRBJ2-7; CDR3: CAWPFYTGGTYEQYF; DNA: TGTGCCTGGCCGTTCTATACAGGGGGAACCTACGAGCAGTACTTC
D: TRBD2; size: .; length: 12; V: TRBV29-1; J: TRBJ2-3; CDR3: CSVTSNSNTQYF; DNA: TGCAGCGTGACTAGCAATTCGAATACGCAGTATTTT
D: TRBD2; size: .; length: 15; V: TRBV7-2; J: TRBJ2-2; CDR3: CASSPGRGGTGELFF; DNA: TGTGCCAGCAGCCCTGGGAGGGGAGGCACCGGGGAGCTGTTTTTT
D: .; size: .; length: 14; V: TRBV5-1; J: TRBJ1-5; CDR3: CASSLGGINQPQHF; DNA: TGCGCCAGCAGCTTGGGAGGTATCAATCAGCCCCAGCATTTT
D: .; size: .; length: 13; V: TRBV10-2; J: TRBJ1-1; CDR3: CASSELQDTEAFF; DNA: TGCGCCAGCAGCGAGCTTCAGGACACTGAAGCTTTCTTT
D: TRBD1; size: .; length: 14; V: TRBV27; J: TRBJ2-1; CDR3: CATLTGGSYNEQFF; DNA: TGTGCCACCTTGACAGGGGGCTCCTACAATGAGCAGTTCTTC
D: TRBD2; size: .; length: 16; V: TRBV10-3; J: TRBJ2-1; CDR3: CAISELAGSSYNEQFF; DNA: TGTGCCATCAGTGAGTTAGCGGGGAGCTCCTACAATGAGCAGTTCTTC
D: TRBD1; size: once; length: 20; V: TRBV6-1; J: TRBJ1-4; CDR3: CASSEFFRRGSTGVYEKLFF; DNA: TGTGCCAGCAGTGAATTCTTCCGGCGGGGGTCGACAGGGGTCTATGAAAAACTGTTTTTT
D: TRBD1; size: .; length: 15; V: TRBV30; J: TRBJ1-2; CDR3: CAWSLMDRGFGGYTF; DNA: TGTGCCTGGAGTTTGATGGACAGGGGGTTCGGTGGCTACACCTTC
D: .; size: .; length: 18; V: TRBV11-2; J: TRBJ1-2; CDR3: CASTSSIQLPDPNYGYTF; DNA: TGTGCCAGCACTTCCTCTATACAGTTACCTGATCCTAACTATGGCTACACCTTC
D: TRBD2; size: .; length: 16; V: TRBV6-1; J: TRBJ2-1; CDR3: CASSGQAGGPYNEQFF; DNA: TGTGCCAGCAGTGGACAAGCGGGAGGTCCTTACAATGAGCAGTTCTTC
D: TRBD1; size: .; length: 18; V: TRBV5-8; J: TRBJ2-1; CDR3: CASSLPTGTRPSYNEQFF; DNA: TGTGCCAGCAGCTTACCGACAGGGACCCGACCTTCCTACAATGAGCAGTTCTTC
D: TRBD1; size: .; length: 15; V: TRBV5-5; J: TRBJ2-3; CDR3: CASSIGQGSTDTQYF; DNA: TGTGCCAGCAGCATCGGACAGGGGAGCACAGATACGCAGTATTTT
D: .; size: .; length: 14; V: TRBV7-8; J: TRBJ1-1; CDR3: CASSLVAGHTEAFF; DNA: TGTGCCAGCAGCTTAGTCGCGGGACACACTGAAGCTTTCTTT
D: .; size: .; length: 14; V: TRBV19; J: TRBJ2-3; CDR3: CASSIHSGSDTQYF; DNA: TGTGCCAGTAGTATCCACTCAGGATCCGATACGCAGTATTTT
D: .; size: .; length: 15; V: TRBV27; J: TRBJ1-5; CDR3: CASSLSWTVNQPQHF; DNA: TGTGCCAGCAGTTTAAGTTGGACAGTCAATCAGCCCCAGCATTTT
D: TRBD2; size: .; length: 17; V: TRBV14; J: TRBJ2-7; CDR3: CASSEGASGRSSYEQYF; DNA: TGTGCCAGCAGTGAGGGTGCTAGCGGGAGGAGCTCCTACGAGCAGTACTTC
D: TRBD2; size: .; length: 16; V: TRBV19; J: TRBJ2-1; CDR3: CASSMLAGATYNEQFF; DNA: TGTGCCAGTAGTATGCTAGCGGGAGCCACCTACAATGAGCAGTTCTTC
D: .; size: .; length: 16; V: TRBV11-2; J: TRBJ1-1; CDR3: CASSLGGAGIYSEAFF; DNA: TGTGCCAGCAGCTTAGGCGGTGCGGGGATTTATTCTGAAGCTTTCTTT
D: .; size: .; length: 16; V: TRBV28; J: TRBJ1-5; CDR3: CASSFRGLPSNQPQHF; DNA: TGTGCCAGCAGTTTCAGGGGCCTGCCTAGCAATCAGCCCCAGCATTTT
D: .; size: .; length: 13; V: TRBV30; J: TRBJ1-2; CDR3: CAWSGGPGWGYTF; DNA: TGTGCCTGGAGTGGGGGCCCCGGATGGGGCTACACCTTC
D: TRBD1; size: .; length: 13; V: TRBV7-7; J: TRBJ2-1; CDR3: CASSTDRGNEQFF; DNA: TGTGCCAGCAGCACCGACAGGGGCAATGAGCAGTTCTTC
D: TRBD1; size: few; length: 14; V: TRBV5-1; J: TRBJ1-1; CDR3: CASSFPGGLTEAFF; DNA: TGCGCCAGCAGCTTTCCAGGGGGCCTGACTGAAGCTTTCTTT
D: .; size: few; length: 14; V: TRBV5-1; J: TRBJ2-7; CDR3: CASSLGGGVYEQYF; DNA: TGCGCCAGCAGCTTGGGAGGGGGAGTCTACGAGCAGTACTTC
D: TRBD1; size: few; length: 15; V: TRBV28; J: TRBJ2-7; CDR3: CASNPQGQGIREQYF; DNA: TGTGCCAGCAACCCCCAGGGACAGGGAATTCGCGAGCAGTACTTC
D: .; size: .; length: 12; V: TRBV15; J: TRBJ1-5; CDR3: CATSRDLQPQHF; DNA: TGTGCCACCAGCAGAGATCTCCAGCCCCAGCATTTT
D: .; size: .; length: 17; V: TRBV19; J: TRBJ2-2; CDR3: CASSPLWTAAPTGELFF; DNA: TGTGCCAGTAGCCCACTATGGACAGCAGCCCCCACCGGGGAGCTGTTTTTT
D: .; size: once; length: 13; V: TRBV5-6; J: TRBJ1-1; CDR3: CASSRETNTEAFF; DNA: TGTGCCAGCAGCCGGGAGACGAACACTGAAGCTTTCTTT
D: .; size: .; length: 14; V: TRBV5-4; J: TRBJ1-1; CDR3: CASYVQGRDTEAFF; DNA: TGTGCCAGCTACGTGCAGGGGCGAGACACTGAAGCTTTCTTT
D: TRBD2; size: few; length: 19; V: TRBV10-2; J: TRBJ2-5; CDR3: CASSESQGLAGGFGETQYF; DNA: TGCGCCAGCAGTGAGTCGCAGGGACTAGCGGGAGGTTTTGGAGAGACCCAGTACTTC
D: .; size: once; length: 15; V: TRBV30; J: TRBJ1-5; CDR3: CAWSVARQPNQPQHF; DNA: TGTGCCTGGAGTGTCGCCCGACAGCCAAATCAGCCCCAGCATTTT
D: .; size: .; length: 14; V: TRBV9; J: TRBJ1-4; CDR3: CASSIGGPNEKLFF; DNA: TGTGCCAGCAGCATAGGGGGGCCGAATGAAAAACTGTTTTTT
D: .; size: .; length: 16; V: TRBV4-2; J: TRBJ1-4; CDR3: CASSGLDTATYEKLFF; DNA: TGTGCCAGCAGCGGCCTCGACACCGCTACCTATGAAAAACTGTTTTTT
D: TRBD2; size: .; length: 15; V: TRBV28; J: TRBJ2-2; CDR3: CASSPPSGSSGELFF; DNA: TGTGCCAGCAGTCCGCCTAGCGGGAGCAGCGGGGAGCTGTTTTTT
D: TRBD1; size: .; length: 14; V: TRBV25-1; J: TRBJ1-4; CDR3: CASSPGGAGEKLFF; DNA: TGTGCCAGCAGTCCAGGGGGCGCAGGTGAAAAACTGTTTTTT
D: TRBD1; size: .; length: 16; V: TRBV5-1; J: TRBJ2-1; CDR3: CASSLGGTGGHNEQFF; DNA: TGCGCCAGCAGCTTGGGAGGGACAGGGGGACACAATGAGCAGTTCTTC
D: .; size: large; length: 12; V: TRBV27; J: TRBJ1-1; CDR3: CASSTGNTEAFF; DNA: TGTGCCAGCAGCACAGGGAACACTGAAGCTTTCTTT
D: TRBD2; size: .; length: 11; V: TRBV13; J: TRBJ2-7; CDR3: CASIAGDEQYF; DNA: TGTGCCAGCATAGCGGGAGACGAGCAGTACTTC
D: .; size: .; length: 15; V: TRBV15; J: TRBJ2-7; CDR3: CATSSIRGRDYEQYF; DNA: TGTGCCACCAGCAGTATAAGGGGGAGGGACTACGAGCAGTACTTC
D: .; size: .; length: 17; V: TRBV28; J: TRBJ1-4; CDR3: CASSLFPRQRTNEKLFF; DNA: TGTGCCAGCAGTTTATTCCCCCGACAGCGTACTAATGAAAAACTGTTTTTT
D: .; size: .; length: 14; V: TRBV11-3; J: TRBJ2-1; CDR3: CASSSGTLSDEQFF; DNA: TGTGCCAGCAGCTCAGGGACATTGTCGGATGAGCAGTTCTTC
D: .; size: .; length: 12; V: TRBV30; J: TRBJ2-2; CDR3: CAWTGRTGELFF; DNA: TGTGCCTGGACAGGTCGAACCGGGGAGCTGTTTTTT
D: .; size: .; length: 13; V: TRBV6-1; J: TRBJ2-1; CDR3: CASSNPKTSEQFF; DNA: TGTGCCAGCTCAAACCCTAAAACCTCTGAGCAGTTCTTC
D: TRBD2; size: .; length: 16; V: TRBV6-6; J: TRBJ2-1; CDR3: CASRPNYRGGYNEQFF; DNA: TGTGCCAGCAGACCTAATTACCGCGGGGGATACAATGAGCAGTTCTTC
D: .; size: .; length: 13; V: TRBV29-1; J: TRBJ2-5; CDR3: CSVERGYQETQYF; DNA: TGCAGCGTTGAACGGGGTTACCAAGAGACCCAGTACTTC
D: .; size: .; length: 16; V: TRBV6-5; J: TRBJ2-3; CDR3: CASSYSMVQSTDTQYF; DNA: TGTGCCAGCAGTTACTCGATGGTACAGAGCACAGATACGCAGTATTTT
D: TRBD2; size: .; length: 14; V: TRBV6-4; J: TRBJ2-2; CDR3: CASSSGSWAGELFF; DNA: TGTGCCAGCAGTAGCGGGAGTTGGGCCGGGGAGCTGTTTTTT
D: TRBD2; size: .; length: 13; V: TRBV5-1; J: TRBJ2-7; CDR3: CASSLAGGFEQYF; DNA: TGCGCCAGCAGCTTGGCCGGGGGGTTCGAGCAGTACTTC
D: .; size: few; length: 14; V: TRBV4-2; J: TRBJ2-2; CDR3: CASSQESPSGELFF; DNA: TGTGCCAGCAGCCAAGAGTCTCCTAGCGGGGAGCTGTTTTTT